One sample yielded the 10 T cell receptor beta chains listed below, sequenced in a study of blood T cells in healthy people across ages. A J-beta primer mix and a sample-barcoded 5' primer were used in a second PCR of about 7 to 12 cycles. TCRdb reprocessed the 5' RACE reads via MiXCR and lists one record per CDR3 protein. The sample consists of 780,000 or so distinct CDR3 sequences, about 53% of them appearing once. Sequencing was done on a sample of blood. These receptors all stem from a man aged 80 or over in good health.

This chain joins TRBV5-6 and TRBJ2-1, with 7 bases aligning to TRBD2. The CDR3 runs 18 residues. The junction had 12 bases not matched to a gene; V was cut back by 3 bases and J by 0 bases. The germline CDR1 and CDR2 sequences are SGHDT and YYEEEE. The CDR3: CASSSLGGDASSYNEQFF. The CDR3 DNA is TGTGCCAGCAGCTCCCTTGGGGGGGACGCAAGCTCCTACAATGAGCAGTTCTTC.

This chain uses TRBV20-1 with TRBJ2-1, with 10 bases fitting TRBD2. Trimming cost V 0 bases and J 4 bases; bases outside gene matches: 12. Germline V lookup: CDR1 DFQATT, CDR2 SNEGSKA (reference sequence). CDR3 length: 18 residues. The CDR3 DNA is TGCAGTGCTAGAGATGTAAGCGGGAGGGCCCTGGGTTACAATGAGCAGTTCTTC. Protein sequence: CSARDVSGRALGYNEQFF.

V gene TRBV12-3 or TRBV12-4 combines with J gene TRBJ1-1, with D uncertain. V was clipped by 6 bases and J by 5 bases, with 13 bases between them. The CDR3 loop spans 13 amino acids. CDR3 bases: TGTGCCAGCAGCTTTGTGAGGAGGACTGAAGCTTTCTTT. Its translation is CASSFVRRTEAFF.

Turning to this clonotype: One end of the junction varies from germline; a read error may be responsible. This chain joins TRBV20-1 and TRBJ1-5; D remains ambiguous. Germline V gives CDR1 DFQATT, CDR2 SNEGSKA (reference sequence). CDR3 size: 16 residues. Here the CDR3 reads CSAREEGRSGNQPQHF. The CDR3 DNA follows: TGCAGTGCTCGAGAGGAGGGTCGGTCCGGGAATCAGCCCCAGCATTTT.

V usage is TRBV7-2 and J usage is TRBJ2-7, with D perhaps TRBD2 (6 bases). The CDR3 has 14 amino acids. Looked up from germline, CDR1 is SGHTA and CDR2 is FQGNSA. V lost 3 bases and J 7 bases, leaving 16 bases between the germline ends. CDR3 region: CASSLEGAYEEQYF. The CDR3 DNA follows: TGTGCCAGCAGCTTGGAGGGCGCCTACGAGGAGCAGTACTTC.

This clonotype was recorded many times. The rearrangement joins TRBV12-3 or TRBV12-4 to TRBJ2-1; D ambiguous. V was cut by 3 bases and J by 0 bases, with 6 bases left in between. CDR3 length: 14 amino acids. CDR3 protein: CASSFPSSYNEQFF. Here the CDR3 DNA reads TGTGCCAGCAGTTTCCCTAGCTCCTACAATGAGCAGTTCTTC.

This chain connects TRBV29-1 to TRBJ2-1; TRBD2 agrees at 10 bases. The DNA end is a closer match to TRBJ2-7, so the J assignment may be wrong. Looked up from germline, CDR1 is SQVTM and CDR2 is ANQGSEA. The CDR3 is 15 residues long. The CDR3 sequence is CSGASGSALYNEQYF. The DNA for the CDR3 is TGCAGCGGGGCTAGCGGGAGCGCTCTGTACAATGAGCAGTACTTC.

J is TRBJ2-4 and V is TRBV4-1; possibly TRBD2 for D (5 bases). Trimming removed 2 bases at V and 13 bases at J, with 24 bases between. The V gene's germline CDR1 is MGHRA and CDR2 YSYEKL. The CDR3 is made up of 16 amino acids. The CDR3 protein is CASSQTPPGSYNEQYF. CDR3 DNA: TGCGCCAGCAGCCAAACTCCACCGGGGTCCTACAATGAGCAGTACTTC.

This clonotype was observed a handful of times. The chain couples TRBV3-1 to TRBJ1-2; the D is unclear. The CDR3 is made up of 14 amino acids. Germline lookup yields CDR1 LGHDT and CDR2 YNNKEL (reference sequence). With 0 bases removed from V and 6 bases from J, the gap between germline ends came to 11 bases. CDR3 sequence (DNA): TGTGCCAGCAGCCAAGACCGGGCGAGCGATGGCTACACCTTC. Its translation is CASSQDRASDGYTF.

This clonotype was observed a handful of times. The rearrangement uses TRBV7-2 and TRBJ1-2; maybe TRBD1 (5 bases). Germline V lookup: CDR1 SGHTA, CDR2 FQGNSA. The CDR3 totals 15 residues. Between the trimmed V and J ends, which lost 5 bases and 8 bases, there was a span of 21 bases. CDR3 in amino acids: CASSEQDSVSRGYTF. As DNA, the CDR3 is TGTGCCAGCAGCGAACAGGATTCCGTATCGAGGGGCTACACCTTC.